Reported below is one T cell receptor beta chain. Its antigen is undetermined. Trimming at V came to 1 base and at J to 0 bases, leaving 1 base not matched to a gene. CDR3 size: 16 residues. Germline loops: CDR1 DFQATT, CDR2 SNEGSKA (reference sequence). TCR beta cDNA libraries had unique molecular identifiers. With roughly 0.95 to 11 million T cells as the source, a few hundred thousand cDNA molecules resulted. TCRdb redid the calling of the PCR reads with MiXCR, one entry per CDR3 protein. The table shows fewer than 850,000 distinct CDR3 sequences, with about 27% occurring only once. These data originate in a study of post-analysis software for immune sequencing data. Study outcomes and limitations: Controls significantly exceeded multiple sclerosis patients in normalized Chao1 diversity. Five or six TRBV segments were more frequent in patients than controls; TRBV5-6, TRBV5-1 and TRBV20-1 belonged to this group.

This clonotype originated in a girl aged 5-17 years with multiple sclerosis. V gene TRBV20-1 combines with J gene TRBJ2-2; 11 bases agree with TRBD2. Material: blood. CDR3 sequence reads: CSARGSGRANTGELFF. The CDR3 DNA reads TGCAGTGCTAGAGGTAGCGGGAGGGCGAACACCGGGGAGCTGTTTTTT.